This entry lists 24 T cell receptor beta chains sequenced from one sample in a study. TCRdb processed the 5' RACE reads anew with MiXCR; each CDR3 protein has one entry. The table records just over 60,000 distinct CDR3 sequences, around 30% of them present only once. Specimen: tumor-infiltrating naive CD4+ T cells sorted from the breast tumor. Subset here: naive CD4+ T cells, CD4+CD45RA+CD25-. The origin of the receptors is a female donor with breast cancer.

V usage is TRBV7-2 and J usage is TRBJ2-7; D is possibly TRBD1 (6 bases). The germline V and J ends were trimmed by 5 bases and 4 bases, with 15 bases remaining between them. The CDR3 is 14 amino acids. In germline, CDR1 is SGHTA, CDR2 FQGNSA. CDR3 coding DNA: TGTGCCAGCAGCCGCCGGACAGTTAGGTACGAGCAGTACTTC. Amino acid sequence: CASSRRTVRYEQYF.

The rearrangement joins TRBV29-1 to TRBJ1-2, with 11 nucleotides matching TRBD1. V lost 7 bases to trimming and J lost 4 bases; unmatched junction nucleotides: 11. Germline V gene sequence: CDR1 SQVTM, CDR2 ANQGSEA. The CDR3 spans 15 residues. The CDR3 loop reads CSAETTGTGGYGYTF. The CDR3 DNA reads TGCAGCGCTGAGACGACCGGGACAGGGGGCTATGGCTACACCTTC.

This clonotype showed up just a few times. V usage is TRBV6-1 and J usage is TRBJ1-1; no clear D. V lost 1 base to trimming and J lost 2 bases, with 11 bases between them. CDR1 is MNHNS and CDR2 is SASEGT in the germline V gene. There are 15 residues in the CDR3. CDR3 DNA: TGTGCCAGCAGTGAAGGGTCGGCAGGTAACACTGAAGCTTTCTTT. Protein: CASSEGSAGNTEAFF.

This clonotype was detected a few times. V gene TRBV7-9 combines with J gene TRBJ2-7; D ambiguous. V was clipped by 0 bases and J by 5 bases, with 8 bases between them. The CDR3 spans 13 residues. CDR1 is SEHNR, CDR2 FQNEAQ, per germline (reference sequence). The CDR3 DNA sequence: TGTGCCAGCAGCTTAGCGTCACGGGACGAGCAGTACTTC. It is translated as CASSLASRDEQYF. The full variable domain, with the rest looked up from reference TRBV7-9 and TRBJ2-7, is DTGVSQNPRHKITKRGQNVTFRCDPISEHNRLYWYRQTLGQGPEFLTYFQNEAQLEKSRLLSDRFSAERPKGSFSTLEIQRTEQGDSAMYLCASSLASRDEQYFGPGTRLTVT.

A few counts support this clonotype. The V and J genes are TRBV7-3 and TRBJ2-1, with 8 bases lining up with TRBD2. V shed 2 bases and J 8 bases; nucleotides not matched to a gene: 17. Germline assignment: CDR1 SGHTA and CDR2 FQGTGA. The CDR3 totals 18 residues. As DNA, the CDR3 is TGTGCCAGCAGCTTAGAAACCTTTCTATCGGGAGGGCCGCATGAGCAGTTCTTC. Translation gives CASSLETFLSGGPHEQFF.

This clonotype has at least ten counts. The J gene is TRBJ1-2, the V gene TRBV20-1; weak D call: TRBD1 (6 bases). The V end lost 0 bases, the J end lost 7 bases, and 9 bases lay between the germline ends. The CDR3 totals 12 residues. Looked up from germline, CDR1 is DFQATT and CDR2 is SNEGSKA (reference sequence). The CDR3 nucleotides are TGCAGTGCTAGAGATTACAGGGCTGGCTACACCTTC. This translates into CSARDYRAGYTF.

This clonotype was found many times. V is TRBV9 and J is TRBJ2-1; D unclear. This CDR3 is 14 amino acids long. Germline V gene lookup returns CDR1 SGDLS and CDR2 YYNGEE. V shed 4 bases and J shed 9 bases, with 17 bases lying between them. Written as DNA, the CDR3 is TGTGCCAGCAGCCCCGGGCCGAACCTCGGTGAGCAGTTCTTC. This codes for CASSPGPNLGEQFF.

This clonotype appeared a few times. The chain recombines TRBV7-2 with TRBJ2-7; no reliable D call. The CDR3 is made up of 14 amino acids. The germline V and J ends were trimmed by 8 bases and 0 bases, with 14 bases remaining between them. Germline values: CDR1 SGHTA, CDR2 FQGNSA. CDR3: CASCGQINSYEQYF. The CDR3 coding sequence is TGTGCCAGCTGTGGGCAGATTAACTCCTACGAGCAGTACTTC.

The table lists this clonotype with many counts. The chain uses TRBV4-3 and TRBJ2-5, with D possibly TRBD1 on 6 matching bases. Germline V gene data show CDR1 as LGHNA and CDR2 as YSLEER. Trimming removed 4 bases at V and 1 base at J, with 7 bases between. This CDR3 comprises 13 residues. As DNA, the CDR3 is TGCGCCAGCAGCCGGGACACCCAAGAGACCCAGTACTTC. It codes for CASSRDTQETQYF.

A remark on this clonotype: A much larger clone sits a single nucleotide away, making a read error possible. The CDR3 spells CASSLGEGRVAFF. CDR3 DNA: TGTGCCAGCAGCTTAGGGGAGGGACGTGTAGCTTTCTTT. The rearrangement uses TRBV7-9 and TRBJ1-1, with a tentative D call TRBD1 (5 bases). V gave up 1 base and J gave up 10 bases, with 13 bases separating them. CDR1 and CDR2 (germline): SEHNR, FQNEAQ (reference sequence). The CDR3 is 13 residues long.

The CDR3 region is CASASSGSDNEQFF. CDR3 nucleotide sequence: TGTGCCAGTGCTTCTAGTGGGAGTGACAATGAGCAGTTCTTC. The chain links TRBV6-2 or TRBV6-3 to TRBJ2-1; TRBD2 is a possible D gene (5 bases). CDR1 MNHEY and CDR2 SVGEGT come from the germline V gene. The CDR3 is 14 amino acids. V was clipped by 9 bases and J by 5 bases, with 17 bases between them.

The chain couples TRBV28 to TRBJ2-1; TRBD2 agrees at 7 bases. V gave up 6 bases and J gave up 0 bases; unmatched junction bases: 5. Germline V gene data show CDR1 as MDHEN and CDR2 as SYDVKM. The CDR3 has 15 amino acids. The CDR3 reads CASRAGGSSYNEQFF. CDR3 nucleotides: TGTGCCAGCAGGGCCGGCGGGAGCTCCTACAATGAGCAGTTCTTC.

This clonotype was counted between two and nine times. V gene TRBV28 combines with J gene TRBJ2-7; 9 nucleotides align to TRBD1. Germline V lookup: CDR1 MDHEN, CDR2 SYDVKM. V trimming: 4 bases; J trimming: 4 bases; junction bases outside the gene matches: 8. The CDR3 runs to 15 residues. The chain's CDR3 is CASSSYGDRAYEQYF. The CDR3 DNA sequence: TGTGCCAGCAGTTCTTACGGGGACAGGGCGTACGAGCAGTACTTC.

This clonotype showed up just a few times. V gene TRBV6-2 or TRBV6-3 combines with J gene TRBJ2-1; 13 nucleotides agree with TRBD2. Trimming cost V 6 bases and J 8 bases; bases outside gene matches: 1. The CDR3 runs to 13 residues. The germline V gene encodes CDR1 MNHEY and CDR2 SVGEGT. Written as DNA, the CDR3 is TGTGCCAGCAGGACTAGCGGGAGGCATGAGCAGTTCTTC. This gives the protein CASRTSGRHEQFF.

This clonotype was counted ten times or more. The V gene is TRBV9, the J gene TRBJ2-1, with 7 bases aligning to TRBD1. CDR1 SGDLS and CDR2 YYNGEE come from the germline V gene. CDR3 length equals 14 residues. V shed 3 bases and J 10 bases; nucleotides not matched to a gene: 10. The chain's CDR3 is CASSEQDRLLEQFF. CDR3 sequence (DNA): TGTGCCAGCAGCGAACAGGACAGGCTCTTAGAGCAGTTCTTC.

This clonotype was seen just once. A much larger clone differs from this one at a single base, so this may be a read error. The rearrangement joins TRBV12-3 or TRBV12-4 to TRBJ2-1; 9 bases fit TRBD1. CDR3 size: 14 residues. Trimming cost V 6 bases and J 4 bases; bases outside gene matches: 4. DNA for the CDR3: TGTGCCAGCAGCGTGACAGGGGGGTACAATGAGCAGTTCTTC. Residues: CASSVTGGYNEQFF.

J is TRBJ2-7 and V is TRBV9; D is possibly TRBD1 or TRBD2 (5 bases each). Germline CDR1 is SGDLS and CDR2 is YYNGEE. The CDR3 contains 14 residues. Trimming removed 4 bases from V and 4 bases from J, with 15 bases in between. The CDR3: CASSPEGGGYEQYF. The CDR3 region has the DNA TGTGCCAGCAGCCCAGAGGGTGGGGGTTACGAGCAGTACTTC.

This chain joins TRBV6-2 or TRBV6-3 and TRBJ1-1; D remains unclear. The V end lost 4 bases, the J end lost 0 bases, and 6 bases lay between the germline ends. The CDR3 consists of 13 residues. The V gene's germline CDR1 is MNHEY and CDR2 SVGEGT. The CDR3, as DNA: TGTGCCAGCAGTTTTTTACTGAACACTGAAGCTTTCTTT. Residues: CASSFLLNTEAFF.

This clonotype was counted a few times. CDR3 coding DNA: TGCGCCAGCAGCTTTTTTTCAGAGGTTTCAGAGACCCAGTACTTC. Protein: CASSFFSEVSETQYF. The chain uses TRBV5-1 and TRBJ2-5, with unresolved D. V gave up 2 bases and J gave up 4 bases, with 15 bases separating them. Germline CDR1 reads SGHRS; CDR2 reads YFSETQ. The CDR3 length is 15 residues.

This clonotype was found a few times. This chain uses TRBV20-1 with TRBJ2-3, with D tentatively TRBD2 (6 bases). The CDR3 totals 14 residues. Germline loops: CDR1 DFQATT, CDR2 SNEGSKA (reference sequence). V gave up 6 bases and J gave up 0 bases, with 13 bases separating them. This CDR3 reads CSAPGDSSTDTQYF. The CDR3 coding sequence is TGCAGTGCCCCGGGGGATTCTAGCACAGATACGCAGTATTTT.

The chain combines TRBV7-2 with TRBJ2-3; the match to TRBD2 covers 14 bases. The CDR3 loop spans 16 amino acids. Germline lookup yields CDR1 SGHTA and CDR2 FQGNSA. The trim removed 5 bases at V and 3 bases at J, leaving 4 bases unmatched. The CDR3 sequence: CASSPRTSGRTDTQYF. The CDR3 nucleotides read TGTGCCAGCAGCCCTAGGACTAGCGGGAGGACAGATACGCAGTATTTT.

The chain uses TRBV7-9 and TRBJ1-2, with a weak D call TRBD1 (6 bases). The CDR3 runs to 12 residues. In germline, CDR1 is SEHNR, CDR2 FQNEAQ (reference sequence). With 5 bases removed from V and 5 bases from J, the gap between germline ends came to 9 bases. The CDR3 is CASSIGQYGYTF. DNA of the CDR3: TGTGCCAGCAGCATAGGACAGTATGGCTACACCTTC.

V and J are TRBV7-2 and TRBJ1-2; 8 bases map to TRBD1. The CDR3 is made up of 15 amino acids. The V segment lost 1 base and the J segment 6 bases; nucleotides outside the gene matches: 7. Germline V gives CDR1 SGHTA, CDR2 FQGNSA. The CDR3 reads CASSLGPTGGDGYTF. For the CDR3, the DNA is TGTGCCAGCAGCTTAGGTCCCACAGGGGGGGATGGCTACACCTTC.

This clonotype was picked up a small number of times. The V gene is TRBV29-1, the J gene TRBJ2-3, with 8 bases lining up with TRBD2. Germline CDR1 SQVTM, CDR2 ANQGSEA. CDR3 size: 14 residues. The V gene end was trimmed by 6 bases and the J gene end by 1 base; junction bases not matched to a gene: 6. The CDR3 here is CSVSRRGGTDTQYF. CDR3 bases: TGCAGCGTCTCCCGGCGGGGGGGCACAGATACGCAGTATTTT.